A single sample is the source of the 20 T cell receptor beta chains below, sequenced in a study of T cell repertoires in ileal Crohn's disease. TCRdb's copy holds only in-frame clones and misses some; the assay was immunoSEQ multiplex PCR. The sample yields some 2,100 clones, nearly 98% seen once. Specimen: ileal tissue. The receptors come from an adult with Crohn's disease.

The chain recombines TRBV25-1 with TRBJ1-1; no clear D gene. The CDR3 consists of 13 residues. V lost 2 bases and J lost 2, with 6 bases in between. The germline CDR1 and CDR2 sequences are MGHDK and SYGVNS. CDR3 residues: CASSEAGNTEAFF. DNA of the CDR3: TGTGCCAGCAGTGAAGCAGGCAACACTGAAGCTTTCTTT.

The chain uses TRBV5-6 and TRBJ2-7, with 9 bases fitting TRBD1. This CDR3 comprises 15 residues. In germline, CDR1 is SGHDT, CDR2 YYEEEE. The V and J ends lost 1 base and 7 bases, in that order; junction bases with no gene match: 9. In nucleotides, the CDR3 is TGTGCCAGCAGCTTGCCGGGACAGGGACAGCAAGAGCAGTACGTC. Its translation is CASSLPGQGQQEQYV.

The chain has TRBV11-2 and TRBJ2-3, with a tentative D call TRBD2 (7 bases). V shed 1 base and J shed 5 bases, with 16 bases lying between them. The CDR3 has 16 amino acids. In germline, CDR1 is SGHAT, CDR2 FQNNGV. CDR3 in amino acids: CASSLGGGAGVDTQYF. CDR3 sequence (DNA): TGTGCCAGCAGCTTAGGAGGGGGGGCAGGGGTAGATACGCAGTATTTT.

This chain connects TRBV30 to TRBJ2-5; no reliable D call. The CDR3 is 13 amino acids. V shed 1 base and J shed 2 bases, with 8 bases lying between them. Germline CDR1 GTSNPN, CDR2 SVGIG (reference sequence). The CDR3 region is CAWSAEIQETQYF. CDR3 sequence (DNA): TGTGCCTGGAGTGCAGAAATTCAAGAGACCCAGTACTTC.

The V gene is TRBV18, the J gene TRBJ1-1; D gene uncertain. The CDR3 is 14 residues long. Trimming removed 2 bases from V and 6 bases from J, with 13 bases in between. Germline V gene data show CDR1 as KGHSH and CDR2 as LQKENI. CDR3 bases: TGTGCCAGCTCACCAAGTTCCAGGAGGGCTGAAGCTTTCTTT. This sequence encodes CASSPSSRRAEAFF. The whole variable domain, filled in from reference TRBV18 and TRBJ1-1, reads NAGVMQNPRHLVRRRGQEARLRCSPMKGHSHVYWYRQLPEEGLKFMVYLQKENIIDESGMPKERFSAEFPKEGPSILRIQQVVRGDSAAYFCASSPSSRRAEAFFGQGTRLTVV.

This chain links TRBV5-6 with TRBJ1-2, with a tentative D call TRBD1 (6 bases). Germline CDR1 SGHDT, CDR2 YYEEEE. CDR3 length: 15 residues. The ends were cut back, 4 bases at V and 3 bases at J, with 16 bases in the middle. CDR3 sequence reads: CASSPDRSIHYGYTF. The DNA for the CDR3 is TGTGCCAGCAGCCCCGACAGGTCCATCCACTATGGCTACACCTTC.

The rearrangement links TRBV6-5 to TRBJ1-1; tentatively, D is TRBD1 (5 bases). This CDR3 has 15 amino acids. Germline lookup yields CDR1 MNHEY and CDR2 SVGAGI. V dropped 2 bases and J dropped 5 bases, with 15 bases sitting between them. As DNA, the CDR3 is TGTGCCAGCAGTTACGGGGGGACCGGGAAGACTGAAGCTTTCTTT. This gives the protein CASSYGGTGKTEAFF.

The chain uses TRBV19 and TRBJ2-3; a weak D match, TRBD2 (7 bases). V was clipped by 8 bases and J by 1 base, with 10 bases between them. The CDR3 runs 13 residues. Germline CDR1 and CDR2: LNHDA and SQIVND (reference sequence). The CDR3 reads CASRGAGTDTQYF. CDR3 coding DNA: TGTGCCAGTCGGGGGGCGGGCACAGATACGCAGTATTTT.

V usage is TRBV27 and J usage is TRBJ2-6, with D uncertain. The CDR3 is 15 residues long. Germline values: CDR1 MNHEY, CDR2 SMNVEV (reference sequence). The V and J ends lost 4 bases and 2 bases respectively, with 9 bases between them. CDR3 sequence: CASSSRLAGANVLTF. Written as DNA, the CDR3 is TGTGCCAGCAGTTCCAGGTTGGCTGGGGCCAACGTCCTGACTTTC.

The DNA for the CDR3 is TGTGCCAGCAGTGACAGGGGATTAGCGGGCCCACCTAGAGAGCAGTTCTTC. It specifies CASSDRGLAGPPREQFF. The chain employs TRBV6-1 and TRBJ2-1; tentative D call: TRBD2 (7 bases). Germline CDR1 is MNHNS and CDR2 is SASEGT. V lost 3 bases and J lost 10, with 25 bases in between. CDR3 size: 17 residues.

V is TRBV27 and J is TRBJ1-6, with 8 bases fitting TRBD1. V trimming: 2 bases; J trimming: 7 bases; junction bases outside the gene matches: 1. The CDR3 is 14 amino acids. Germline values: CDR1 MNHEY, CDR2 SMNVEV (reference sequence). Here the CDR3 reads CASSLQGANSPLHF. CDR3 coding DNA: TGTGCCAGCAGTTTACAGGGGGCCAATTCACCCCTCCACTTT.

This chain uses TRBV5-1 with TRBJ1-6, with 8 nucleotides matching TRBD1. Germline V gene data show CDR1 as SGHRS and CDR2 as YFSETQ. This CDR3 comprises 14 residues. With 4 bases clipped from V and 7 bases from J, the junction kept 4 bases outside the gene matches. CDR3 amino acids: CASSPGTGNSPLHF. DNA for the CDR3: TGCGCCAGCAGCCCCGGGACAGGAAATTCACCCCTCCACTTT.

This sequence joins TRBV11-3 and TRBJ1-3; 7 nucleotides align to TRBD1. V shed 0 bases and J 3 bases; nucleotides not matched to a gene: 2. The CDR3 is 15 amino acids. Germline assignment: CDR1 SGHNT and CDR2 YENEEA. CDR3 bases: TGTGCCAGCAGCTTAGACGGGACAGTTGGAAACACCATATATTTT. This sequence encodes CASSLDGTVGNTIYF.

This chain links TRBV5-6 with TRBJ1-1; TRBD1 matches 8 bases. The germline gives CDR1 SGHDT, CDR2 YYEEEE. The J segment lost 5 bases and the V segment lost 5 bases, leaving 5 bases of the junction unmatched. CDR3 size: 13 residues. DNA for the CDR3: TGTGCCAGCAGACGACAGGGGTGGACTGAAGCTTTCTTT. Translation: CASRRQGWTEAFF.

V usage is TRBV11-2 and J usage is TRBJ2-7, with TRBD2 identical over 12 bases. The CDR3 contains 16 residues. CDR1 and CDR2 (germline): SGHAT, FQNNGV. J gave up 7 bases and V 0 bases, and 7 bases lay outside the gene matches. This CDR3 reads CASSLEASGGAYEQYV. The CDR3, as DNA: TGTGCCAGCAGCTTAGAGGCTAGCGGGGGGGCGTATGAGCAGTACGTC.

The CDR3 here is CASSLGGWGGNQPQHF. CDR3 sequence (DNA): TGTGCCAGCAGCTTGGGGGGTTGGGGGGGCAATCAGCCCCAGCATTTT. The gene calls are TRBV5-5 and TRBJ1-5; TRBD1 is a possible D gene (5 bases). CDR1 is SGHKS, CDR2 YYEKEE, per germline (reference sequence). V shed 0 bases and J shed 2 bases, with 12 bases lying between them. CDR3 length equals 16 residues.

The chain employs TRBV7-9 and TRBJ1-1; 7 bases map to TRBD1. This CDR3 region has 16 residues. CDR1 is SEHNR and CDR2 is FQNEAQ in the germline V gene (reference sequence). V dropped 1 base and J dropped 4; count of bases not matched to a gene: 9. The CDR3 reads CASSLGSGGHGTEAFF. CDR3 nucleotide sequence: TGTGCCAGCAGCTTAGGGTCAGGGGGGCATGGCACTGAAGCTTTCTTT. Supplemented by reference TRBV7-9 and TRBJ1-1, the full variable domain reads DTGVSQNPRHKITKRGQNVTFRCDPISEHNRLYWYRQTLGQGPEFLTYFQNEAQLEKSRLLSDRFSAERPKGSFSTLEIQRTEQGDSAMYLCASSLGSGGHGTEAFFGQGTRLTVV.

The V gene is TRBV14, the J gene TRBJ1-2, with D unresolved. From germline, CDR1 is SGHDN and CDR2 FVKESK. This CDR3 contains 15 residues. Trimming took 4 bases from V and 5 from J, leaving 17 bases between them. The CDR3 bases are TGTGCCAGCAGCCGGCCAGGCGAAAATTTATATGGCTACACCTTC. Its protein is CASSRPGENLYGYTF.

The chain is built from TRBV5-6 and TRBJ2-7, with D possibly matching TRBD2 (5 bases). The CDR3 is 16 residues long. Germline CDR1 SGHDT, CDR2 YYEEEE. Trimming cost V 2 bases and J 1 base, with 16 bases left between them. CDR3 protein: CASSFLSPSRSYEQYF. CDR3 nucleotides: TGTGCCAGCAGCTTTTTGTCGCCTAGCCGATCCTACGAGCAGTACTTC.

This clone was found once. The V gene is TRBV28, the J gene TRBJ1-2, with 7 bases fitting TRBD1. Germline loops: CDR1 MDHEN, CDR2 SYDVKM. The CDR3 is made up of 15 amino acids. Losses at the gene ends were 5 bases for V and 3 bases for J; bases not matched to a gene: 9. The CDR3 here is CASSRQTGVYYGYTF. The CDR3 region has the DNA TGTGCCAGCAGTCGCCAAACAGGGGTCTACTATGGCTACACCTTC.